This T cell receptor (beta chain) was sequenced in a study of Graves' ophthalmopathy and Graves' hyperthyroidism. From fresh peripheral blood, 8 to 10 ml in volume, the PBMCs were obtained. Using RNA transcripts, the TCR beta CDR3 regions were amplified. The workflow started with a first-round RT-PCR run with HTBI primers and then moved on to a second-round multiplex PCR. TCRdb redid the calling of the multiplex PCR reads with MiXCR, one entry per CDR3 protein. The data hold some 520,000 distinct CDR3 sequences, with roughly 14% observed a single time. This clonotype was detected a few times. One end of the junction fails to match germline, which may point to a read error. The TCR originated in a woman aged 25 to 39 with Graves' ophthalmopathy. Sequenced input: blood.

As DNA, the CDR3 is TGTGCCACCCAAAACAGGGGAAACATTAAGTACTTC. Translated: CATQNRGNIKYF. V and J are TRBV27 and TRBJ2-4, with TRBD1 identical over 7 bases. The germline CDR1 and CDR2 sequences are MNHEY and SMNVEV (reference sequence). The CDR3 length is 12 residues.